A selection of T cell receptor beta chains follows, all from one sample in a study of cytomegalovirus exposure and HLA in healthy donors. The protocol was immunoSEQ multiplex PCR, while the TCRdb copy is restricted to in-frame clones and leaves out a portion. Seen here are about 82,000 clones, roughly 95% observed once, and the top ten hold 0.6% to 0.7%. Specimen: PBMCs. Receptors originate from a woman under 30 in good health and CMV-seronegative. Both conserved end residues are part of each CDR3. Fields, in order: J gene, clone size, V gene, D gene, CDR3 DNA, CDR3 protein. The D gene is left open where the match is weak. Expanded clones are given a class, and other clones once, few, many or no size at all.

j_gene: TRBJ2-7; abundance: NA; v_gene: TRBV4-3; d_gene: NA; CDR3nt: TGCGCCAGCAGCCAAGAGGAGGCGGGATCGGGTGTCGAGCAGTACTTC; CDR3aa: CASSQEEAGSGVEQYF
j_gene: TRBJ2-1; abundance: NA; v_gene: TRBV11-2; d_gene: TRBD1; CDR3nt: TGTGCCAGCAGCTTAGTCGGGCAGGGGGATTACAATGAGCAGTTCTTC; CDR3aa: CASSLVGQGDYNEQFF
j_gene: TRBJ2-7; abundance: NA; v_gene: TRBV20-1; d_gene: TRBD1; CDR3nt: TGCAGTGCTAACAGGGGATACGAGCAGTACTTC; CDR3aa: CSANRGYEQYF
j_gene: TRBJ1-3; abundance: once; v_gene: TRBV7-4; d_gene: NA; CDR3nt: TGTGCCAGCACCAACCGGGATTCAGGAAACACCATATATTTT; CDR3aa: CASTNRDSGNTIYF
j_gene: TRBJ1-3; abundance: NA; v_gene: TRBV7-9; d_gene: NA; CDR3nt: TGTGCCAGCAGCCTCACTTGGAGGTCCGGAAACACCATATATTTT; CDR3aa: CASSLTWRSGNTIYF
j_gene: TRBJ2-1; abundance: once; v_gene: TRBV9; d_gene: TRBD2; CDR3nt: TGTGCCAGCAGCGTAGGCGGGGGGGCCTCCTACAATGAGCAGTTCTTC; CDR3aa: CASSVGGGASYNEQFF
j_gene: TRBJ2-7; abundance: NA; v_gene: TRBV7-8; d_gene: NA; CDR3nt: TGTGCCAGCACCAAATGGGAAGGGGGTCTGTCCTACGAGCAGTACTTC; CDR3aa: CASTKWEGGLSYEQYF
j_gene: TRBJ2-7; abundance: few; v_gene: TRBV7-9; d_gene: NA; CDR3nt: TGTGCCAGCAGCCCCACTCGGGGAAACGACGAGCAGTACTTC; CDR3aa: CASSPTRGNDEQYF
j_gene: TRBJ2-1; abundance: NA; v_gene: TRBV7-2; d_gene: TRBD2; CDR3nt: TGTGCCAGCAGCGCAGGGGGGCTAGCGGGAGGGAATGAGCAGTTCTTC; CDR3aa: CASSAGGLAGGNEQFF
j_gene: TRBJ1-6; abundance: NA; v_gene: TRBV7-9; d_gene: NA; CDR3nt: TGTGCCAGCAGCCCTAGGGGAAATTCACCCCTCCACTTT; CDR3aa: CASSPRGNSPLHF
j_gene: TRBJ2-7; abundance: once; v_gene: TRBV19; d_gene: TRBD2; CDR3nt: TGTGCCAGTAGTCCCTCACTAGCGGGAGGGTCCTACGAGCAGTACTTC; CDR3aa: CASSPSLAGGSYEQYF
j_gene: TRBJ2-7; abundance: NA; v_gene: TRBV18; d_gene: TRBD2; CDR3nt: TGTGCCAGCTCACCAATAAGCGGGGACTCCTACGAGCAGTACTTC; CDR3aa: CASSPISGDSYEQYF
j_gene: TRBJ1-2; abundance: NA; v_gene: TRBV5-4; d_gene: NA; CDR3nt: TGTGCCAGCAGCTTGTCTCTAGAAGTAACCTATGGCTACACCTTC; CDR3aa: CASSLSLEVTYGYTF
j_gene: TRBJ1-5; abundance: NA; v_gene: TRBV19; d_gene: TRBD1; CDR3nt: TGTGCCAGTAGTATCCCAGGGGGGTATAGCAATCAGCCCCAGCATTTT; CDR3aa: CASSIPGGYSNQPQHF
j_gene: TRBJ1-5; abundance: NA; v_gene: TRBV15; d_gene: NA; CDR3nt: TGTGCCACCAGCAGAGATGACCCCGGGGATCAGCCCCAGCATTTT; CDR3aa: CATSRDDPGDQPQHF
j_gene: TRBJ2-5; abundance: NA; v_gene: TRBV9; d_gene: NA; CDR3nt: TGTGCCAGCAGCGTTCTAGCTGATGAGACCCAGTACTTC; CDR3aa: CASSVLADETQYF
j_gene: TRBJ2-6; abundance: NA; v_gene: TRBV6-1; d_gene: NA; CDR3nt: TGTGCCAGCGAGGTCTCTGGGGCCAACGTCCTGACTTTC; CDR3aa: CASEVSGANVLTF
j_gene: TRBJ2-2; abundance: NA; v_gene: TRBV18; d_gene: NA; CDR3nt: TGTGCCAGCTCACCCGGACAGAACACCGGGGAGCTGTTTTTT; CDR3aa: CASSPGQNTGELFF
j_gene: TRBJ2-3; abundance: NA; v_gene: TRBV6-6; d_gene: TRBD2; CDR3nt: TGTGCCAGCAGACTAGCGGGGTCAGATACGCAGTATTTT; CDR3aa: CASRLAGSDTQYF
j_gene: TRBJ2-5; abundance: NA; v_gene: TRBV7-9; d_gene: NA; CDR3nt: TGTGCCAGCAGCTTAATGGTACCCGAGTCGTACTTC; CDR3aa: CASSLMVPESYF
j_gene: TRBJ2-2; abundance: NA; v_gene: TRBV19; d_gene: TRBD2; CDR3nt: TGTGCCAGTACTGCGACTAGCGGAACCGGGGAGCTGTTTTTT; CDR3aa: CASTATSGTGELFF
j_gene: TRBJ1-1; abundance: NA; v_gene: TRBV29-1; d_gene: TRBD1; CDR3nt: TGCAGCGCCCGACAGGGGTCGAACACTGAAGCTTTCTTT; CDR3aa: CSARQGSNTEAFF
j_gene: TRBJ1-4; abundance: NA; v_gene: TRBV18; d_gene: NA; CDR3nt: TGTGCCAGCTCTCCTCAGGGTACTAATGAAAAACTGTTTTTT; CDR3aa: CASSPQGTNEKLFF
j_gene: TRBJ2-5; abundance: NA; v_gene: TRBV19; d_gene: NA; CDR3nt: TGTGCCAGTAGTATAGATCCTGGTCTCGGAGAGACCCAGTACTTC; CDR3aa: CASSIDPGLGETQYF
j_gene: TRBJ1-1; abundance: NA; v_gene: TRBV6-1; d_gene: TRBD1; CDR3nt: TGTGCCAGCAGTACAGGGGGCTTGAACACTGAAGCTTTCTTT; CDR3aa: CASSTGGLNTEAFF
j_gene: TRBJ2-7; abundance: NA; v_gene: TRBV29-1; d_gene: TRBD1; CDR3nt: TGCAGCGCCGCCCCCGGGGTTGGGACAGGTGCTTCCTACGAGCAGTACTTC; CDR3aa: CSAAPGVGTGASYEQYF
j_gene: TRBJ1-4; abundance: NA; v_gene: TRBV27; d_gene: NA; CDR3nt: TGTGCCAGCAGTTCCCGACAGGCCGTTAATGAAAAACTGTTTTTT; CDR3aa: CASSSRQAVNEKLFF
j_gene: TRBJ2-3; abundance: NA; v_gene: TRBV27; d_gene: NA; CDR3nt: TGTGCCAGCAAGGTTCGGGACTCGCGAGATACGCAGTATTTT; CDR3aa: CASKVRDSRDTQYF
j_gene: TRBJ2-6; abundance: NA; v_gene: TRBV4-3; d_gene: NA; CDR3nt: TGCGCCAGCAGCCAAGATTCGGGGTCTGCTGGGGCCAACGTCCTGACTTTC; CDR3aa: CASSQDSGSAGANVLTF
j_gene: TRBJ1-4; abundance: NA; v_gene: TRBV7-8; d_gene: NA; CDR3nt: TGTGCCAGCAGCTTCATCTCCCCTGGGACATTTGAAAAACTGTTTTTT; CDR3aa: CASSFISPGTFEKLFF
j_gene: TRBJ2-1; abundance: once; v_gene: TRBV28; d_gene: NA; CDR3nt: TGTGCCAGCAGTTTGGGGGCCATACTGTTCTTC; CDR3aa: CASSLGAILFF
j_gene: TRBJ2-3; abundance: NA; v_gene: TRBV6-1; d_gene: TRBD2; CDR3nt: TGTGCCAGCAGTGAGGTAGCGGGGGCCGGTGATACGCAGTATTTT; CDR3aa: CASSEVAGAGDTQYF
j_gene: TRBJ1-3; abundance: NA; v_gene: TRBV4-1; d_gene: TRBD1; CDR3nt: TGCGCCAGCAGCCAAGATCCGGGACAGCTTTGGTCTGGAAACACCATATATTTT; CDR3aa: CASSQDPGQLWSGNTIYF
j_gene: TRBJ1-2; abundance: NA; v_gene: TRBV15; d_gene: TRBD1; CDR3nt: TGTGCCCCGTCCTGTTGTGTGACAGGGGTTCAGTACTATGGCTACACCTTC; CDR3aa: CAPSCCVTGVQYYGYTF
j_gene: TRBJ1-3; abundance: NA; v_gene: TRBV6-5; d_gene: NA; CDR3nt: TGTGCCAGCAGTTACAGGGGAGGCTCTGGAAACACCATATATTTT; CDR3aa: CASSYRGGSGNTIYF
j_gene: TRBJ2-7; abundance: NA; v_gene: TRBV7-9; d_gene: TRBD1; CDR3nt: TGTGCCAGCAGCTTAGTAAGGGTAGGGGGCCGGTACGAGCAGTACTTC; CDR3aa: CASSLVRVGGRYEQYF
j_gene: TRBJ2-2; abundance: NA; v_gene: TRBV10-1; d_gene: TRBD2; CDR3nt: TGCGCCAGCAGTGGACTAGCGGGGAGGAACACCGGGGAGCTGTTTTTT; CDR3aa: CASSGLAGRNTGELFF
j_gene: TRBJ2-3; abundance: NA; v_gene: TRBV5-4; d_gene: TRBD2; CDR3nt: TGTGCCAGCAGCTTCCGGACTAGCGGGAGCACAGATACGCAGTATTTT; CDR3aa: CASSFRTSGSTDTQYF
j_gene: TRBJ1-4; abundance: NA; v_gene: TRBV6-1; d_gene: NA; CDR3nt: TGTGCCAGCAGTCCCCGGCGGCGATTTAATGAAAAACTGTTTTTT; CDR3aa: CASSPRRRFNEKLFF
j_gene: TRBJ2-7; abundance: NA; v_gene: TRBV7-9; d_gene: TRBD2; CDR3nt: TGTGCCAGCAGCTTAGGACAACTAGCGGGAGTGTCCTACGAGCAGTACTTC; CDR3aa: CASSLGQLAGVSYEQYF
j_gene: TRBJ2-7; abundance: NA; v_gene: TRBV18; d_gene: TRBD1; CDR3nt: TGTGCCAGCTCACGAATAACAGGGGAGCTCGGGGAGCAGTACTTC; CDR3aa: CASSRITGELGEQYF
j_gene: TRBJ2-3; abundance: NA; v_gene: TRBV28; d_gene: NA; CDR3nt: TGTGCCAGCAGACCCGGAGTAGATACGCAGTATTTT; CDR3aa: CASRPGVDTQYF
j_gene: TRBJ2-3; abundance: NA; v_gene: TRBV4-1; d_gene: TRBD2; CDR3nt: TGCGCCAGCAGCCAAGGGGGCGGGGGGTGGGCAGATACGCAGTATTTT; CDR3aa: CASSQGGGGWADTQYF
j_gene: TRBJ2-1; abundance: once; v_gene: TRBV6-5; d_gene: TRBD2; CDR3nt: TGTGCCAGCAGTTACGGGCTAGCGGGAGTAGTTGAGCAGTTCTTC; CDR3aa: CASSYGLAGVVEQFF
j_gene: TRBJ2-7; abundance: NA; v_gene: TRBV10-3; d_gene: TRBD2; CDR3nt: TGTGCCATCAGTGGACCTAGCGGGAGTTCCTACGAGCAGTACTTC; CDR3aa: CAISGPSGSSYEQYF
j_gene: TRBJ2-4; abundance: NA; v_gene: TRBV6-5; d_gene: NA; CDR3nt: TGTGCCAGCAGAAAAACTGTGGGCATCCAGTACTTC; CDR3aa: CASRKTVGIQYF
j_gene: TRBJ2-7; abundance: NA; v_gene: TRBV7-9; d_gene: NA; CDR3nt: TGTGCCAGCAGCTTAAGCCCAGGGAATTACGACGAGCAGTACTTC; CDR3aa: CASSLSPGNYDEQYF
j_gene: TRBJ1-2; abundance: few; v_gene: TRBV6-5; d_gene: TRBD1; CDR3nt: TGTGCCAGCAGTTGGGACAGGAACCCATTAGTGGGCTACACCTTC; CDR3aa: CASSWDRNPLVGYTF
j_gene: TRBJ2-3; abundance: NA; v_gene: TRBV6-1; d_gene: TRBD2; CDR3nt: TGTGCCAGCAGTGAAGCTGACGGCGGGAGGGGCACAGATACGCAGTATTTT; CDR3aa: CASSEADGGRGTDTQYF
j_gene: TRBJ2-1; abundance: NA; v_gene: TRBV13; d_gene: TRBD2; CDR3nt: TGTGCCAGCAGCCGCGGGACTACTATGGGGAATGAGCAGTTCTTC; CDR3aa: CASSRGTTMGNEQFF
j_gene: TRBJ2-1; abundance: NA; v_gene: TRBV7-2; d_gene: TRBD2; CDR3nt: TGTGCCAGCAGCTCTCGGGACTACTCCTACAATGAGCAGTTCTTC; CDR3aa: CASSSRDYSYNEQFF
j_gene: TRBJ2-7; abundance: NA; v_gene: TRBV7-2; d_gene: NA; CDR3nt: TGTGCCAGCAGCTTAAATGGCGGGGTGAGCTCCTACGAGCAGTACTTC; CDR3aa: CASSLNGGVSSYEQYF
j_gene: TRBJ2-3; abundance: few; v_gene: TRBV27; d_gene: TRBD1; CDR3nt: TGTGCCAGCAGTTCCCGAGCCTACAGGGGTTTTGGGGTTGGCACAGATACGCAGTATTTT; CDR3aa: CASSSRAYRGFGVGTDTQYF
j_gene: TRBJ1-2; abundance: NA; v_gene: TRBV28; d_gene: NA; CDR3nt: TGTGCCAGCAGTTTATCCCCTCCCCAGTTCTATGGCTACACCTTC; CDR3aa: CASSLSPPQFYGYTF
j_gene: TRBJ2-1; abundance: once; v_gene: TRBV7-2; d_gene: TRBD2; CDR3nt: TGTGCCAGCAGCCCGGGACTAGCGGGAGTATCCTACAATGAGCAGTTCTTC; CDR3aa: CASSPGLAGVSYNEQFF
j_gene: TRBJ1-3; abundance: NA; v_gene: TRBV4-3; d_gene: TRBD1; CDR3nt: TGCGCCAGCGGACGGGACAGGGGAGGCTCTGGAAACACCATATATTTT; CDR3aa: CASGRDRGGSGNTIYF
j_gene: TRBJ2-3; abundance: NA; v_gene: TRBV18; d_gene: TRBD2; CDR3nt: TGTGCCAGCTCCTCTATAGCGGGAGACACAGATACGCAGTATTTT; CDR3aa: CASSSIAGDTDTQYF
j_gene: TRBJ2-5; abundance: NA; v_gene: TRBV27; d_gene: TRBD2; CDR3nt: TGTGCCAGCAGTTTATGGCGGGGGAGAGAGACCCAGTACTTC; CDR3aa: CASSLWRGRETQYF
j_gene: TRBJ2-7; abundance: NA; v_gene: TRBV7-9; d_gene: TRBD1; CDR3nt: TGTGCCAGCAGCGGCGGGACAGGGCTCTACGAGCAGTACTTC; CDR3aa: CASSGGTGLYEQYF
j_gene: TRBJ2-4; abundance: NA; v_gene: TRBV5-4; d_gene: NA; CDR3nt: TGTGCCAGCAGCTTTGCAGGGACCAAAAACATTCAGTACTTC; CDR3aa: CASSFAGTKNIQYF